The T cell receptor beta chain described here comes from a study of T-cell reconstitution after alpha-beta-depleted transplantation in children. Researchers prepared the TCRbeta library using unique molecular identifiers, the study reports. TCRdb analysed the PCR reads with MiXCR anew, one entry per CDR3 protein. The data show approximately 340,000 distinct CDR3 sequences, about a tenth seen once. The V gene lost 1 base and the J gene lost 0 bases, with 10 bases spanning the gap. Per the germline V gene, CDR1 is SGHTA and CDR2 is FQGNSA. The CDR3 loop spans 15 amino acids. The sample consisted of PBMCs from the stem cell graft donor, taken from the stem cell graft. The chain carries TRBV7-2 and TRBJ2-7, with D tentatively TRBD1 or TRBD2 (5 bases each). The source is a human donor who donated a stem cell graft to a child with acute lymphoblastic leukemia. The CDR3 DNA reads as TGTGCCAGCAGCTTAGGGGGGTGGAGCTCCTACGAGCAGTACTTC. Translation: CASSLGGWSSYEQYF.